These 21 T cell receptor beta chains were all obtained from the same sample, sequenced in a study of shared clonotypes between healthy human individuals. Sequencing was performed with immunoSEQ multiplex PCR; in TCRdb, only in-frame clones are kept and a portion is missing. The sample has over a million clones, about 80% seen once. Material for sequencing was memory CD4+ T cells from PBMCs. The sample's subset: CD45RA-negative fraction. The receptors derive from a young man in good health. Some clones in this sample may be carry-over from other donors' samples.

V gene TRBV5-1 combines with J gene TRBJ2-1; 8 bases align to TRBD2. The CDR3 covers 16 residues. The germline CDR1 and CDR2 sequences are SGHRS and YFSETQ. The ends lost 0 bases at V and 5 bases at J; junction bases unmatched: 7. The CDR3, as DNA: TGCGCCAGCAGCTTGGGTTCGGGACTAGAGGACAATGAGCAGTTCTTC. Its translation is CASSLGSGLEDNEQFF.

The V and J genes are TRBV7-3 and TRBJ2-2, with D possibly matching TRBD2 (5 bases). Germline CDR1 is SGHTA and CDR2 is FQGTGA. This CDR3 region has 14 residues. Trimming cost V 5 bases and J 0 bases, with 7 bases left between them. This CDR3 is CASSHGANTGELFF. CDR3 bases: TGTGCCAGCAGCCACGGGGCGAACACCGGGGAGCTGTTTTTT.

V and J are TRBV5-4 and TRBJ2-6, with no clear D. Germline V gene lookup returns CDR1 SGHNT and CDR2 YYREEE (reference sequence). V was clipped by 2 bases and J by 0 bases, with 12 bases between them. The CDR3 runs to 17 residues. CDR3 sequence (DNA): TGTGCCAGCAGCTTTCCGACCCGCCCCTCTGGGGCCAACGTCCTGACTTTC. The encoded protein is CASSFPTRPSGANVLTF. Using reference TRBV5-4 and TRBJ2-6 for the parts outside the CDR3, the full variable domain is ETGVTQSPTHLIKTRGQQVTLRCSSQSGHNTVSWYQQALGQGPQFIFQYYREEENGRGNFPPRFSGLQFPNYSSELNVNALELDDSALYLCASSFPTRPSGANVLTFGAGSRLTVL.

Details on this clone: This specimen includes other DNA sequences encoding the same CDR3. The rearrangement joins TRBV6-1 to TRBJ2-3; TRBD2 aligns across 9 bases. The CDR3 contains 18 residues. Trimming took 2 bases from V and 2 from J; bases not matched to a gene: 11. Germline CDR1 and CDR2: MNHNS and SASEGT. This chain's CDR3 is CASSESLFTSGFTDTQYF. The CDR3 coding sequence is TGTGCCAGCAGTGAATCACTATTTACTAGCGGGTTCACAGATACGCAGTATTTT.

The table lists this clone with a few counts. V usage is TRBV5-1 and J usage is TRBJ1-2; tentatively, D is TRBD1 (5 bases). The CDR3 totals 14 residues. V lost 2 bases and J lost 0, with 8 bases in between. The germline gives CDR1 SGHRS, CDR2 YFSETQ. The CDR3 here is CASSFGASNYGYTF. The CDR3 DNA reads TGCGCCAGCAGCTTTGGGGCATCTAACTATGGCTACACCTTC.

This clone was found once. In DNA form, the CDR3 reads TGTGCCAGCAGCTCCCCCTTGGGGGGGGCGTCTGAAGCTTTCTTT. It encodes CASSSPLGGASEAFF. J is TRBJ1-1 and V is TRBV7-9; D possibly corresponds to TRBD1 (6 bases). The CDR3 runs to 15 residues. CDR1 and CDR2 (germline): SEHNR, FQNEAQ (reference sequence). The ends were cut back, 4 bases at V and 6 bases at J, with 18 bases in the middle.

CDR3 nucleotides: TGTGCCAGCAGCTTATCCTTGGGGGGTGAAGCTTTCTTT. The encoded protein is CASSLSLGGEAFF. The V call is TRBV7-2, the J call TRBJ1-1; the D gene is possibly TRBD1 (5 bases). The CDR3 is 13 amino acids. Germline V gene sequence: CDR1 SGHTA, CDR2 FQGNSA. Trimming pared 2 bases from V and 7 bases from J, leaving 11 bases between. Complete variable domain (other parts from reference TRBV7-2 and TRBJ1-1): GAGVSQSPSNKVTEKGKDVELRCDPISGHTALYWYRQSLGQGLEFLIYFQGNSAPDKSGLPSDRFSAERTGGSVSTLTIQRTQQEDSAVYLCASSLSLGGEAFFGQGTRLTVV.

The chain employs TRBV4-1 and TRBJ2-5; the D is unclear. CDR3 length: 14 amino acids. The germline V and J ends were trimmed by 0 bases and 1 base, with 6 bases remaining between them. The germline V gene encodes CDR1 MGHRA and CDR2 YSYEKL. The CDR3 sequence is CASSQDGLQETQYF. CDR3 nucleotide sequence: TGCGCCAGCAGCCAAGACGGTCTCCAAGAGACCCAGTACTTC.

V is TRBV2 and J is TRBJ1-5; D unclear. Deletions cut 9 bases from V and 6 bases from J, with 15 bases between. Germline loops: CDR1 SNHLY, CDR2 FYNNEI. CDR3 size: 13 residues. CDR3: CASKFQDFQPQHF. The DNA for the CDR3 is TGTGCCAGTAAGTTTCAGGACTTTCAGCCCCAGCATTTT.

This clone appeared a few times. The J gene is TRBJ2-2, the V gene TRBV28; maybe TRBD2 (6 bases). Trimming shortened V by 7 bases and J by 0 bases, and 18 bases separated the two germline ends. This CDR3 contains 17 residues. Germline V gene data show CDR1 as MDHEN and CDR2 as SYDVKM. CDR3 coding DNA: TGTGCCAGCACCCAAGCCCCGGGGGAGACGAACACCGGGGAGCTGTTTTTT. This translates into CASTQAPGETNTGELFF. Complete variable domain (other parts from reference TRBV28 and TRBJ2-2): DVKVTQSSRYLVKRTGEKVFLECVQDMDHENMFWYRQDPGLGLRLIYFSYDVKMKEKGDIPEGYSVSREKKERFSLILESASTNQTSMYLCASTQAPGETNTGELFFGEGSRLTVL.

The rearrangement uses TRBV30 and TRBJ2-5; weak D call: TRBD2 (6 bases). The CDR3 length is 13 residues. V was clipped by 8 bases and J by 11 bases, with 24 bases between them. Germline V gene sequence: CDR1 GTSNPN, CDR2 SVGIG (reference sequence). The chain's CDR3 is CARSGTLSAEQYF. The CDR3 coding sequence is TGTGCCCGCAGTGGGACTTTGTCGGCTGAGCAGTACTTC.

This sequence joins TRBV7-5 and TRBJ2-5; the D segment call TRBD2 is taken from the table without a DNA check. TRBV7-5 is labeled a pseudogene. The CDR3 contains 14 residues. The CDR3 DNA reads as TGTGCCAGCAACCGGGGACTAGCGGAAGAGACCCAGTACTTC. This encodes CASNRGLAEETQYF.

The V call is TRBV18, the J call TRBJ2-4; 13 positions agree with TRBD2. CDR3 size: 18 residues. Germline loops: CDR1 KGHSH, CDR2 LQKENI. V dropped 5 bases and J dropped 0; count of bases not matched to a gene: 7. Here the CDR3 DNA reads TGTGCCAGCTCAGCCGGGACTAGCGGGATTCTAGCCAAAAACATTCAGTACTTC. Translated, it gives CASSAGTSGILAKNIQYF.

The gene calls are TRBV7-2 and TRBJ1-1; D unresolved. CDR1 SGHTA and CDR2 FQGNSA come from the germline V gene. The CDR3 length is 13 residues. Trimming shortened V by 3 bases and J by 10 bases, and 15 bases separated the two germline ends. In DNA, the CDR3 is TGTGCCAGCAGCTTGGGCCCGACACTGGGAGCTTTCTTT. Its protein is CASSLGPTLGAFF.

The gene calls are TRBV4-2 and TRBJ2-3; the match to TRBD2 covers 12 bases. V lost 2 bases, J lost 6 bases, and 3 bases stayed unmatched. Germline values: CDR1 LGHNA, CDR2 YNFKEQ. CDR3 length equals 15 residues. In DNA form, the CDR3 reads TGTGCCAGCAGCCAACTAGCGGGAGGGATGGATACGCAGTATTTT. Amino acid sequence: CASSQLAGGMDTQYF.

The rearrangement uses TRBV29-1 and TRBJ2-5; 9 bases line up with TRBD2. J was trimmed by 5 bases and V by 1 base; bases with no gene match: 5. This CDR3 region has 14 residues. Looked up from germline, CDR1 is SQVTM and CDR2 is ANQGSEA. The CDR3 is CSVEARTSAETQYF. As DNA, the CDR3 is TGCAGCGTTGAAGCCCGGACTAGCGCGGAGACCCAGTACTTC.

The chain uses TRBV29-1 and TRBJ2-1; TRBD2 might be the D (5 bases). Germline loops: CDR1 SQVTM, CDR2 ANQGSEA. V gave up 7 bases and J gave up 1 base, with 17 bases separating them. The CDR3 contains 15 residues. CDR3 nucleotide sequence: TGCAGCGGTCAGAAGTGGAGAGGGTCCTACAATGAGCAGTTCTTC. Translating it yields CSGQKWRGSYNEQFF.

The rearrangement uses TRBV25-1 and TRBJ1-6; D gene uncertain. The CDR3 sequence is 13 residues long. Trimming stripped 1 base from V and 7 bases from J, with 5 bases between. Germline loops: CDR1 MGHDK, CDR2 SYGVNS. CDR3 coding DNA: TGTGCCAGCAGTGAATTGGTAAATTCACCCCTCCACTTT. It specifies CASSELVNSPLHF.

The chain links TRBV2 to TRBJ1-2; TRBD1 is a possible D gene (6 bases). Germline V gives CDR1 SNHLY, CDR2 FYNNEI. The CDR3 totals 13 residues. V was trimmed by 2 bases and J by 7 bases, leaving 11 bases between them. This chain's CDR3 is CASSELQGSGYTF. Here the CDR3 DNA reads TGTGCCAGCAGTGAATTACAGGGTTCTGGCTACACCTTC.

This clone came up a few times. The chain is built from TRBV2 and TRBJ1-2, with a weak D call TRBD1 (6 bases). V lost 7 bases and J lost 4, with 10 bases in between. The CDR3 runs to 12 residues. Germline V gene data show CDR1 as SNHLY and CDR2 as FYNNEI. CDR3 protein: CASTGEGYGYTF. Here the CDR3 DNA reads TGTGCCAGCACAGGGGAGGGCTATGGCTACACCTTC.

The V and J genes are TRBV7-8 and TRBJ2-1; D unresolved. Trimming left V 2 bases short and J 8 bases short, with 16 bases between. The CDR3 contains 15 residues. Germline loops: CDR1 SGHVS, CDR2 FQNEAQ. The CDR3 region has the DNA TGTGCCAGCAGCTTAAGGGTGGTAGCTGAGGATGAGCAGTTCTTC. This translates into CASSLRVVAEDEQFF. Together with reference TRBV7-8 and TRBJ2-1, the CDR3 gives the full variable domain: GAGVSQSPRYKVAKRGQDVALRCDPISGHVSLFWYQQALGQGPEFLTYFQNEAQLDKSGLPSDRFFAERPEGSVSTLKIQRTQQEDSAVYLCASSLRVVAEDEQFFGPGTRLTVL.